A selection of T cell receptor beta chains follows, all from one sample in a study of blood T cell repertoires in COVID-19. The protocol was immunoSEQ multiplex PCR, while the TCRdb copy is restricted to in-frame clones and leaves out a portion. This table holds approximately 190,000 clones, about 88% found once. Material: peripheral blood. These receptors were obtained from a woman aged 40-49 years who had recovered from COVID-19. Both conserved end residues are part of each CDR3. Only some rows state a clone size, as once, few, many or a class for expanded clones.

19	NA	TRBV4-2	CASSQDLGFGRDSSYEQYF
14	NA	TRBV19	CASGQGYWNTEAFF
15	NA	TRBV20-1	CSASSNDRGSYEQYF
14	NA	TRBV6-5	CASTEEGGSYEQYF
15	NA	TRBV18	CASSPGAGGYNEQFF
13	NA	TRBV30	CAWSHQGTDTQYF
17	NA	TRBV19	CASSIAFSVTAGYEQYF
17	few	TRBV27	CASSSPSSGRDPYEQYF
13	NA	TRBV15	CATSRDPAYEQYF
14	few	TRBV5-5	CASSLDRSNYGYTF